This TCR beta chain derives from a study of shared clonotypes between healthy human individuals (dated by TCRdb to about 2020). General notes on the study: A couple of women and three men aged 18 to 49 years were included in the cohort. To estimate repertoire size and how much clonotype sharing occurs between individuals, the study deeply sequenced the blood TCR repertoires of roughly 5 healthy adults. Different laboratories and diverse techniques were used to prepare libraries and sequence TCR repertoires, to increase sequencing depth and limit assay-specific biases. Leukapheresis yielded between about 0.94 and 10 billion PBMCs per donor. For each donor, three plates each were used for CD4 naive and CD4 memory, two plates were used for CD8 naive, and one plate was used for CD8 memory.

Counted from cysteine to phenylalanine, this CDR3 has 14 amino acids. Only CDR3 DNA is held: 42 bases, read in frame from base 1. CDR1 and CDR2, looked up from the germline V gene, are SGHTA and FQGTGA. The V and J ends are trimmed by 1 base and 2 bases, leaving 6 bases between them. Donors were healthy HIV-negative adults with no recently reported acute infections or vaccinations. Only Caucasian adults living in Nashville, Tennessee, USA were represented among the donors. CD4+ T cells were enriched by magnetic negative selection, after which naive cells were positively selected on CD45RA and the negative fraction was taken as the memory subset. Blood was collected by leukapheresis, and PBMCs were isolated by Ficoll-Histopaque density gradient centrifugation and then cryopreserved in liquid nitrogen vapor phase. Analytical flow cytometry was used to check the purity and quantity of each magnetically sorted T cell population. Genomic DNA was isolated from every sorted fraction and measured by UV absorbance on a Nanodrop 2000c.

Points on this clone: The target of this receptor is not known. No base quality information exists; no much larger clone differs at one position. Additional DNA sequences in this sample encode the identical CDR3.

Here is what the overall study found, with its caveats: Sharing across a handful of donors was observed for approximately 5% of naive CD4, under 4% of naive CD8, about 2.5% of memory CD4, and around 0.42% of memory CD8 clonotypes. Based on pairwise subsampling, the degree of clonotype sharing among donors was expected to be affected by sequencing depth. Incomplete sequencing was indicated by rarefaction of sorted-subset datasets, despite the large sequencing depth. Because the study included only a small number of donors, the genetic and exposure-history diversity represented was limited. Compared with non-shared clonotypes, clonotypes shared by all four sorted-subset donors had higher generation probabilities. Sampling was restricted to blood, and TCR repertoires in tissues likely differ from the TCR repertoires found in blood. Naive subsets generally had larger estimated clonotype richness than memory subsets did.

Using the deep immunoSEQ assay, TCR CDR3 regions were amplified from genomic DNA by multiplex PCR. Extracted genomic DNA from each cell subset was distributed evenly across all wells of several immunoSEQ 96-well plates, and each plate was treated as a replicate. For sorted subsets, each replicate PCR was loaded with about 200 ng genomic DNA, equivalent to 25,000 to 35,000 T cell genomes. Purified libraries were quantified with a Qubit 3.0 fluorometer, sized on a Bioanalyzer 2100, and re-quantified with the KAPA Library Quantification kit. A separate single-read 150-cycle Illumina NextSeq 550 flow cell was used to sequence each immunoSEQ 96-well plate. Processing in the source paper ran as follows. Because only junctional sequences without quality scores were contained in the immunoSEQ output, filtering matching that applied to full-length reads could not be performed. Sequences were annotated with PyIR, a Python wrapper for IgBLAST v1.9, using IMGT germline references to assign V/J genes and CDR3. Reads were filtered out if the reads had weak V/J assignments (E-value above 1e-6), no CDR3, stop codons, out-of-frame junctions, or ambiguous translated residues. V3J clonotypes were defined by identical inferred V gene, J gene, and CDR3 amino acid sequence. To compute the percentage overlap between repertoires, the number of shared unique clonotypes was divided by the size of the smaller repertoire. Richness of each repertoire was evaluated using RTK rarefaction, the Chao1 estimator, and Recon v2.1 estimates of unobserved clonotypes. Generation probabilities were computed with OLGA for all TCRbeta clonotypes obtained by the gDNA method from several donors. Held by TCRdb, this immuneACCESS table contains in-frame sequences only and omits some clones. Under half of the omission traces to an unresolved V gene where checked; the cause of the rest is unknown. V and J calls and clone size are copied from that table; D and trimming were computed from the DNA. The sample profile shows about 2,500,000 clones; 85% to 95% of them were found once. The ten largest clones represent under 0.15% of the sample.

This receptor was obtained from a man younger than 30 in good health. Recombination joined TRBV7-3 with TRBJ2-1; there is no confident call for the D gene. Sequencing was carried out using naive CD4+ T cells sorted from blood. In light of the paper, this sample's cell subset or site label describes: CD45RA+ positively selected. The CDR3 reads as follows: CASSLKGAYNEQFF. The DNA sequence is given as TGTGCCAGCAGCTTAAAGGGTGCCTACAATGAGCAGTTCTTC.